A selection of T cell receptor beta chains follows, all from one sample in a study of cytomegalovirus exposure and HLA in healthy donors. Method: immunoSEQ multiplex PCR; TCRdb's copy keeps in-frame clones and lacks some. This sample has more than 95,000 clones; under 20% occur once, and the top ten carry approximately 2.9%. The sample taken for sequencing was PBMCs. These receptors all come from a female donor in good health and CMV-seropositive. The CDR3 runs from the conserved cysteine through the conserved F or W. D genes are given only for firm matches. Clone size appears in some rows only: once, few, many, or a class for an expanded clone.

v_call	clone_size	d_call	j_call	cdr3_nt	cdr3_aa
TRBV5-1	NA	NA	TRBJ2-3	TGCGCCAGCTTCGTGGGAACAGGAATCACAGATACGCAGTATTTT	CASFVGTGITDTQYF
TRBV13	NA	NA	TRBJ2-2	TGTGCCAGCAGCTTCCGGAACACCGGGGAGCTGTTTTTT	CASSFRNTGELFF
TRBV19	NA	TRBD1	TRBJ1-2	TGTGCCAGTTCCAACAGGGGCTATGGCTACACCTTC	CASSNRGYGYTF
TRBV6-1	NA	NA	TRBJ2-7	TGTGCCAGCAGTGACAGGGGTGGCTCCTACGAGCAGTACTTC	CASSDRGGSYEQYF
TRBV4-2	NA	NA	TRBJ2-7	TGTGCCAGCAGCCTCCGATCGAGGAGCTCCTACGAGCAGTACTTC	CASSLRSRSSYEQYF
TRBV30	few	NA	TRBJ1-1	TGTGCCTGGAACTCCGGAGCTGAAGCTTTCTTT	CAWNSGAEAFF
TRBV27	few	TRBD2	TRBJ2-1	TGTGCCAGCAGTTTAAGTTGGACTAGCGGAGGGACTGAGCAGTTCTTC	CASSLSWTSGGTEQFF
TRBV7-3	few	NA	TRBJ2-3	TGTGCCAGCAGCTCGGAGGTTAGCACAGATACGCAGTATTTT	CASSSEVSTDTQYF
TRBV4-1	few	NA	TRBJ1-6	TGCGCCAGCAGCCAAGTGACAGCAAATTCACCCCTCCACTTT	CASSQVTANSPLHF
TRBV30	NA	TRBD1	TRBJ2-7	TGTGCCTGGAGTCTAGGGACAGGATTCTACGAGCAGTACTTC	CAWSLGTGFYEQYF
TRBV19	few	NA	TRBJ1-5	TGTGCCAGTAGTATCCGGCAGGGTAGGCAGCCCCAGCATTTT	CASSIRQGRQPQHF
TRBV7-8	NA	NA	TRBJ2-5	TGTGCCAGCAGCCATTCTCCCCCTCCTCGGGAGACCCAGTACTTC	CASSHSPPPRETQYF
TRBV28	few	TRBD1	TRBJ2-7	TGTGCCAGCAGTTTATTCAACAGGGGCTACGAGCAGTACTTC	CASSLFNRGYEQYF
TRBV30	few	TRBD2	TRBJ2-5	TGTGCCTGGGGGAGACTAGCTCAAGAGACCCAGTACTTC	CAWGRLAQETQYF
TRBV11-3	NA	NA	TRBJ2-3	TGTGCCAGCAGCTCATTCGGGAAAGCCACAGATACGCAGTATTTT	CASSSFGKATDTQYF
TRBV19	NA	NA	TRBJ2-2	TGTGCCAGTCGAGACTACCCCGGGGAGCTGTTTTTT	CASRDYPGELFF
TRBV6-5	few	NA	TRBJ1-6	TGTGCCAGCAGACCAACATATAATTCACCCCTCCACTTT	CASRPTYNSPLHF
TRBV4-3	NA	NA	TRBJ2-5	TGCGCCAGCAGCCAAGATGTTGGAACAGGGAGAGAGACCCAGTACTTC	CASSQDVGTGRETQYF
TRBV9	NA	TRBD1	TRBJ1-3	TGTGCCAGCAGCGTAGATAACAGGGGCTCTGGAAACACCATATATTTT	CASSVDNRGSGNTIYF
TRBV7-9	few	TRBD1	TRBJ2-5	TGTGCCAGCAGTAAGAACAGACAGGGGCTATCTTGGACCCAGTACTTC	CASSKNRQGLSWTQYF
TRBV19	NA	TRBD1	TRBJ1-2	TGTGCCAGTCGACGAGGGGGCGGGTATGGCTACACCTTC	CASRRGGGYGYTF
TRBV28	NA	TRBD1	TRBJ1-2	TGTGCAAGCAAGTTAACAGGGGGCGGGAACTATGGCTACACCTTC	CASKLTGGGNYGYTF
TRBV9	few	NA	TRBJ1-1	TGTGCCAGCAGCGTAAACTCGTTGAGCACTGAAGCTTTCTTT	CASSVNSLSTEAFF
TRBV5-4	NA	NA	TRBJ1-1	TGTGCCAGCAGCGTCAGGGCTAGGAACACTGAAGCTTTCTTT	CASSVRARNTEAFF
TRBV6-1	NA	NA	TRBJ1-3	TGTGCCAGCAGTGAACCGTACTCTGGAAACACCATATATTTT	CASSEPYSGNTIYF